This is a list of T cell receptor beta chains from one sample in a study of Ad26.COV2.S vaccination and SARS-CoV-2 variants. The data were produced by immunoSEQ multiplex PCR, yet TCRdb's version contains in-frame clones alone and is incomplete. The sample has some 270,000 clones; around nine tenths are singletons. The sample was peripheral blood, taken in a trial of Ad26.COV2.S vaccine versus placebo. The receptors were gathered from a person between 18 and 65 years old who received the Ad26.COV2.S COVID-19 vaccine or a placebo. The CDR3 runs from the conserved cysteine through the conserved F or W. The D gene is left open where the match is weak. Not all rows give a size; the values are once, few, many and, for expanded clones, a class.

D gene	clone size	V gene	J gene	CDR3 protein	CDR3 DNA
NA	NA	TRBV29-1	TRBJ2-5	CSVDLSTETQYF	TGCAGCGTTGACTTAAGTACAGAGACCCAGTACTTC
NA	NA	TRBV6-2/TRBV6-3	TRBJ1-5	CASSFRVHSNQPQHF	TGTGCCAGCAGTTTCAGGGTTCATAGCAATCAGCCCCAGCATTTT
NA	once	TRBV6-2/TRBV6-3	TRBJ2-7	CASSYRRTGISYEQYF	TGTGCCAGCAGTTATCGACGGACCGGGATCTCCTACGAGCAGTACTTC
NA	NA	TRBV4-3	TRBJ1-2	CASSQGTGRDYGYTF	TGCGCCAGCAGCCAAGGGACGGGAAGGGACTATGGCTACACCTTC
TRBD1	NA	TRBV9	TRBJ2-2	CASSPRTGVTGELFF	TGTGCCAGCAGCCCACGGACAGGGGTAACCGGGGAGCTGTTTTTT
NA	NA	TRBV5-6	TRBJ2-2	CASSLGGGELFF	TGTGCCAGCTCCTTAGGGGGCGGGGAGCTGTTTTTT
NA	few	TRBV4-3	TRBJ1-5	CASSQDRQGYQPQHF	TGCGCCAGCAGCCAAGATCGGCAGGGGTATCAGCCCCAGCATTTT
TRBD2	NA	TRBV5-8	TRBJ2-2	CASSRGLAGVETGELFF	TGTGCCAGCAGCAGGGGACTAGCGGGAGTCGAGACCGGGGAGCTGTTTTTT
TRBD1	NA	TRBV30	TRBJ2-7	CAWSVDRDRKSYEQYF	TGTGCCTGGAGTGTGGACCGGGACAGAAAATCCTACGAGCAGTACTTC
NA	NA	TRBV9	TRBJ1-2	CASSVGNSLNYGYTF	TGTGCCAGCAGCGTAGGAAACAGCTTAAACTATGGCTACACCTTC
NA	NA	TRBV10-3	TRBJ1-1	CAISEGVYTEAFF	TGTGCCATCAGTGAAGGGGTTTACACTGAAGCTTTCTTT
NA	NA	TRBV5-1	TRBJ2-7	CASSLDNSYEQYF	TGCGCCAGCAGCTTGGACAACTCCTACGAGCAGTACTTC
NA	NA	TRBV29-1	TRBJ2-1	CSANSDLSSYNEQFF	TGCAGCGCGAATTCGGACTTGAGCTCCTACAATGAGCAGTTCTTC
NA	NA	TRBV5-6	TRBJ2-2	CASSPSPGRVHGELFF	TGTGCCAGCAGCCCCTCCCCAGGGCGGGTCCACGGGGAGCTGTTTTTT
NA	NA	TRBV18	TRBJ1-2	CASSPGVGYTF	TGTGCCAGCTCACCAGGGGTCGGCTACACCTTC
TRBD1	NA	TRBV14	TRBJ1-1	CASSRDRNTEAFF	TGTGCCAGCAGCAGGGACAGGAACACTGAAGCTTTCTTT
TRBD2	NA	TRBV5-4	TRBJ2-2	CASSLGAGGVNTGELFF	TGTGCCAGCAGCTTGGGAGCGGGAGGGGTGAACACCGGGGAGCTGTTTTTT
NA	NA	TRBV11-2	TRBJ2-1	CASRSASHDNEQFF	TGTGCCAGCAGAAGCGCGAGCCACGACAATGAGCAGTTCTTC
NA	few	TRBV18	TRBJ2-4	CASSPGGVRAKNIQYF	TGTGCCAGCTCACCGGGCGGAGTCCGGGCCAAAAACATTCAGTACTTC
NA	once	TRBV15	TRBJ2-6	CATSRDIPHSSGANVLTF	TGTGCCACCAGCAGAGATATCCCCCACAGCTCTGGGGCCAACGTCCTGACTTTC
TRBD1	NA	TRBV6-2/TRBV6-3	TRBJ2-7	CASSQGQTYEQYF	TGTGCCAGCAGCCAGGGACAGACCTACGAGCAGTACTTC
NA	few	TRBV6-2/TRBV6-3	TRBJ2-7	CASSWRGSGQYF	TGTGCCAGCAGTTGGAGGGGTTCAGGGCAGTACTTC
NA	NA	TRBV4-3	TRBJ2-3	CASSQGRGTDTQYF	TGCGCCAGCAGCCAAGGGAGGGGCACAGATACGCAGTATTTT
NA	NA	TRBV7-8	TRBJ2-7	CASSLLLGEEEQYF	TGTGCCAGCAGCCTTCTTCTCGGGGAGGAAGAGCAGTACTTC
NA	NA	TRBV7-8	TRBJ2-3	CASSLMAGTDTQYF	TGTGCCAGCAGCTTAATGGCAGGGACAGATACGCAGTATTTT
TRBD1	NA	TRBV11-2	TRBJ2-7	CASSPASSYRGEQYF	TGTGCCAGCAGCCCGGCTTCCTCCTACAGGGGCGAGCAGTACTTC
NA	NA	TRBV7-3	TRBJ2-3	CASSSTPSGDTQYF	TGTGCCAGCAGCTCTACCCCTTCGGGGGATACGCAGTATTTT
TRBD1	NA	TRBV6-4	TRBJ2-3	CASRARREDRVADTQYF	TGTGCCAGCAGAGCCCGCCGTGAGGACAGGGTCGCAGATACGCAGTATTTT
NA	NA	TRBV12-3/TRBV12-4	TRBJ2-3	CASSPHTDTQYF	TGTGCCAGCAGCCCGCACACAGATACGCAGTATTTT
NA	NA	TRBV20-1	TRBJ1-2	CSAAGTGYTF	TGCAGTGCCGCGGGCACAGGCTACACCTTC
NA	NA	TRBV7-9	TRBJ1-2	CASSLGATSGHGYTF	TGTGCCAGCAGCTTAGGGGCGACGTCGGGTCATGGCTACACCTTC
NA	few	TRBV19	TRBJ1-3	CASRKGPGNTIYF	TGTGCCAGTAGAAAGGGACCTGGAAACACCATATATTTT
NA	NA	TRBV5-4	TRBJ2-5	CASSLGRAATQYF	TGTGCCAGCAGCTTGGGGCGGGCGGCGACCCAGTACTTC
NA	NA	TRBV30	TRBJ2-5	CAWSDGSGSVGTQYF	TGTGCCTGGAGTGACGGTTCAGGGAGCGTCGGGACCCAGTACTTC
NA	NA	TRBV5-6	TRBJ2-3	CASSPGGQHHQYF	TGTGCCAGCAGCCCCGGAGGCCAACATCACCAATATTTC
TRBD2	NA	TRBV5-8	TRBJ2-3	CASSSRASGRSTDTQYF	TGTGCCAGCAGCTCGCGGGCTAGCGGGAGGTCCACAGATACGCAGTATTTT
TRBD2	NA	TRBV2	TRBJ2-5	CASSGRTSGGRGTQYF	TGTGCCAGCAGTGGACGGACTAGCGGGGGCCGCGGGACCCAGTACTTC
NA	NA	TRBV7-2	TRBJ1-6	CASSPRGDDNSPLHF	TGTGCCAGCAGTCCCCGCGGGGACGATAATTCACCCCTCCACTTT
TRBD1	NA	TRBV11-2	TRBJ1-2	CASSLGVDRLLYGYTF	TGTGCCAGCAGCTTAGGGGTGGACAGGCTCCTCTATGGCTACACCTTC
NA	few	TRBV5-1	TRBJ2-1	CASSVSNNEQFF	TGCGCCAGCAGCGTAAGCAACAATGAGCAGTTCTTC
TRBD1	NA	TRBV7-2	TRBJ2-4	CASSFRDRGNIQYF	TGTGCCAGCAGCTTCCGGGACAGGGGGAACATTCAGTACTTC
NA	NA	TRBV4-1	TRBJ1-6	CASSQVGQLKSSYNSPLHF	TGCGCCAGCAGCCAAGTCGGACAACTTAAGAGCTCCTATAATTCACCCCTCCACTTT
NA	NA	TRBV19	TRBJ1-2	CASSIPRTSSNYGYTF	TGTGCCAGTAGTATACCCCGGACTAGCTCCAACTATGGCTACACCTTC
TRBD1	NA	TRBV27	TRBJ1-4	CASSNRDRVDEKLFF	TGTGCCAGCAGTAACCGGGACAGGGTGGATGAAAAACTGTTTTTT
TRBD2	NA	TRBV3-1/TRBV3-2	TRBJ2-1	CASSQDPWEGNSGRHQNEQFF	TGTGCCAGCAGCCAAGATCCATGGGAGGGAAATAGCGGGAGGCACCAGAATGAGCAGTTCTTC
TRBD1	NA	TRBV6-5	TRBJ1-2	CASNPGGTGNYGYTF	TGTGCCAGCAACCCAGGGGGAACGGGGAACTATGGCTACACCTTC
NA	NA	TRBV18	TRBJ1-1	CASSPPRTAVNTEAFF	TGTGCCAGCTCACCCCCCCGAACCGCAGTGAACACTGAAGCTTTCTTT
NA	NA	TRBV10-2	TRBJ1-3	CASQEDSGNTIYF	TGCGCCAGCCAGGAGGACTCTGGAAACACCATATATTTT
NA	NA	TRBV5-5	TRBJ2-5	CASSSGRRHQYF	TGTGCCAGCAGCTCCGGTCGACGGCACCAGTACTTC
NA	NA	TRBV5-4	TRBJ2-1	CASSLGGGPTSSYNEQFF	TGTGCCAGCAGCCTAGGGGGAGGCCCCACGAGCTCCTACAATGAGCAGTTCTTC
NA	NA	TRBV18	TRBJ1-1	CASSRTNGNTEAFF	TGTGCCAGCTCGCGTACTAACGGGAACACTGAAGCTTTCTTT